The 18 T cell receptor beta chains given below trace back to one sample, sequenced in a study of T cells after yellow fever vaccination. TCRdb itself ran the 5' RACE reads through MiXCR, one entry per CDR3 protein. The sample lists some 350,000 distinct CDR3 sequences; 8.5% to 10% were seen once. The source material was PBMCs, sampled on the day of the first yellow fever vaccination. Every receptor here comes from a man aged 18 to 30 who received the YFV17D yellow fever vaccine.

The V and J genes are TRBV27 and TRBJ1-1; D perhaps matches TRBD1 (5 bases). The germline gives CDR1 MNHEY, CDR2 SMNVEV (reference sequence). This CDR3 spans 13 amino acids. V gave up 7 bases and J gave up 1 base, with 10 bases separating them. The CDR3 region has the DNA TGTGCCAGCACGACAGCTTCGAACACTGAAGCTTTCTTT. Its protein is CASTTASNTEAFF.

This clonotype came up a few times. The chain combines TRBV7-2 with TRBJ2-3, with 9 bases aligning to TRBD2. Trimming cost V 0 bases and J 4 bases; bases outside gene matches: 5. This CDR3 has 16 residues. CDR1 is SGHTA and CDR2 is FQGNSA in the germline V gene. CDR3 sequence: CASSLAAGGNSDTQYF. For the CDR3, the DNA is TGTGCCAGCAGCTTAGCGGCGGGGGGGAACTCAGATACGCAGTATTTT.

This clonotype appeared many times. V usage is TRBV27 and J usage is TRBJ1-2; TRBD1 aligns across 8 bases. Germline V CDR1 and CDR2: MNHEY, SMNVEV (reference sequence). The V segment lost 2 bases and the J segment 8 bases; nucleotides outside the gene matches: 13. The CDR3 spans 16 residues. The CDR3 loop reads CASSLRAGGPHEGYTF. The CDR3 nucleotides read TGTGCCAGCAGTTTAAGAGCAGGGGGCCCCCATGAAGGCTACACCTTC.

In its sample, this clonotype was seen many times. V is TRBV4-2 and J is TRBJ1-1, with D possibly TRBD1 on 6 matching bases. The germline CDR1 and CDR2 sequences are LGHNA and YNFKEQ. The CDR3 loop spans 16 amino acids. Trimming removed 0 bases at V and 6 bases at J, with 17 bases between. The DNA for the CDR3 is TGTGCCAGCAGCCAAGACCGGGGCAGGGGAGGGTCTGAAGCTTTCTTT. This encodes CASSQDRGRGGSEAFF.

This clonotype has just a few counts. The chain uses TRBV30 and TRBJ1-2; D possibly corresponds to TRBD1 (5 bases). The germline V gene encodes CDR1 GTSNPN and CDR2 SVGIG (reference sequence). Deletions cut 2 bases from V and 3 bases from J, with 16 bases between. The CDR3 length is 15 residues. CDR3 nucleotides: TGTGCCTGGAGTTCAGTGGAGGGGATATACTATGGCTACACCTTC. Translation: CAWSSVEGIYYGYTF. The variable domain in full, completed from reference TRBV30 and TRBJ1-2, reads SQTIHQWPATLVQPVGSPLSLECTVEGTSNPNLYWYRQAAGRGLQLLFYSVGIGQISSEVPQNLSASRPQDRQFILSSKKLLLSDSGFYLCAWSSVEGIYYGYTFGSGTRLTVV.

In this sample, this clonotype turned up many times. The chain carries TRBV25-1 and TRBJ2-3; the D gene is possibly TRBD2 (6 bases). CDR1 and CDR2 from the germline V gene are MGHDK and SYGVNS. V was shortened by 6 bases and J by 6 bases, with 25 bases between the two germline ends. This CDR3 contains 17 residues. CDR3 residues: CASSPGTHMGFGDTQYF. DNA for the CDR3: TGTGCCAGCAGCCCCGGGACTCATATGGGGTTTGGTGATACGCAGTATTTT.

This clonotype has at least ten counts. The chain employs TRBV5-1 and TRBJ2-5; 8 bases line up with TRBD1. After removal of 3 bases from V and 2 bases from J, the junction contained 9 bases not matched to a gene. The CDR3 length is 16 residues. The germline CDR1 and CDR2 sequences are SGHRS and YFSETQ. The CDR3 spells CASSSTGQGRQETQYF. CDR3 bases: TGCGCCAGCAGCTCGACCGGACAGGGTCGACAAGAGACCCAGTACTTC.

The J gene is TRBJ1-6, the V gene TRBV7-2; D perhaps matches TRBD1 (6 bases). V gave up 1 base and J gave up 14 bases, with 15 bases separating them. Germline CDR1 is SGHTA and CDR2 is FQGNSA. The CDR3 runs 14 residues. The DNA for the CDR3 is TGTGCCAGCAGCTTAGTCAGGGTGGGGGCCACCCTCCACTTT. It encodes CASSLVRVGATLHF.

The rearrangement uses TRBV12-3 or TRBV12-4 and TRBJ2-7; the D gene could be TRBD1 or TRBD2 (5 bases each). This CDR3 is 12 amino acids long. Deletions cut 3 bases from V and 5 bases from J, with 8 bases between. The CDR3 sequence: CASSFWGNEQYV. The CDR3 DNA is TGTGCCAGCAGTTTCTGGGGGAACGAGCAGTACGTC.

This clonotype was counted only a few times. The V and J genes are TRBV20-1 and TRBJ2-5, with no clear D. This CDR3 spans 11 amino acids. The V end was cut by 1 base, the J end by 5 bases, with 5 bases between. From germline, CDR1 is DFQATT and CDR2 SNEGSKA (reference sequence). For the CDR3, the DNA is TGCAGTGCTAGAGTTCTTGAGACCCAGTACTTC. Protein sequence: CSARVLETQYF.

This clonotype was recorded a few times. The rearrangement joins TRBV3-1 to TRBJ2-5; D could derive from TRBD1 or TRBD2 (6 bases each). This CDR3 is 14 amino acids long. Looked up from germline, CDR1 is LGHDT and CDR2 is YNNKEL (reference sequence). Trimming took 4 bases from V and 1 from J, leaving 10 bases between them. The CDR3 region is CASSRGGSQETQYF. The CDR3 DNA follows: TGTGCCAGCAGCCGAGGGGGGAGCCAAGAGACCCAGTACTTC.

In DNA, the CDR3 is TGTGCCAGCAGTTACACAGGGCAGCGTGACCTCTATGGCTACACCTTC. It codes for CASSYTGQRDLYGYTF. The chain links TRBV6-2 or TRBV6-3 to TRBJ1-2; the D gene is possibly TRBD1 (6 bases). The CDR3 totals 16 residues. Trimming shortened V by 2 bases and J by 4 bases, and 17 bases separated the two germline ends. The germline gives CDR1 MNHEY, CDR2 SVGEGT.

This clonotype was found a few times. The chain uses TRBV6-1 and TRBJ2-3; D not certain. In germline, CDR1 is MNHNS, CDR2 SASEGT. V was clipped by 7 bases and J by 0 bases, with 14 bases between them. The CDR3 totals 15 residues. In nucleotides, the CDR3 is TGTGCCAGCACCCGACTGGTCAGTAGCACAGATACGCAGTATTTT. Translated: CASTRLVSSTDTQYF.

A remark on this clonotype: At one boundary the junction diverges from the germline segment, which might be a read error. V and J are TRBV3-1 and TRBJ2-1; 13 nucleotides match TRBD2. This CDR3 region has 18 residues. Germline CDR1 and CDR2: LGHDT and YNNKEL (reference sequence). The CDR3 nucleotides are TGTGCCTGCAGTTCGACTAGCGGGGGGCCGGGGGGGTACAATGAGCAGTTCTTC. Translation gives CACSSTSGGPGGYNEQFF.

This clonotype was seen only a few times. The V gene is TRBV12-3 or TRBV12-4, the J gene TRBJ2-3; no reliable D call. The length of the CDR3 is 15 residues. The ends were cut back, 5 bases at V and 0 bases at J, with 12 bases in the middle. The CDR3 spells CASSPRVFSTDTQYF. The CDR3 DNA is TGTGCCAGCAGTCCACGAGTTTTTAGCACAGATACGCAGTATTTT.

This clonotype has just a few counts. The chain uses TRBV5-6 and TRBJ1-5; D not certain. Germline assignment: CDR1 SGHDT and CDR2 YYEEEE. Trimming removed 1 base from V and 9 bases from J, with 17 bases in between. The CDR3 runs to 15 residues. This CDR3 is CASSLKIKNSAPQHF. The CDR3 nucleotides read TGTGCCAGCAGCTTGAAGATAAAAAACTCGGCGCCCCAGCATTTT.

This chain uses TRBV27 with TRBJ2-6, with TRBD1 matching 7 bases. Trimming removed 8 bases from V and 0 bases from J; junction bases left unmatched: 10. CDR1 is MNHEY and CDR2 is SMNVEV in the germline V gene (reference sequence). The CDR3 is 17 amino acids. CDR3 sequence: CASSTGIGLSGANVLTF. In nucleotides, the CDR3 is TGTGCCAGCTCGACAGGGATTGGTCTCTCTGGGGCCAACGTCCTGACTTTC.

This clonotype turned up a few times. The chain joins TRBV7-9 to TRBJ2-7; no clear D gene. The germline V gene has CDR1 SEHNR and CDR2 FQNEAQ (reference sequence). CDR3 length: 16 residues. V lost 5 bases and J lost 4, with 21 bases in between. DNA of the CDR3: TGTGCCAGCAGCACCACCCTGGACCCCCAAGGGTACGAGCAGTACTTC. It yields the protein CASSTTLDPQGYEQYF.